This T cell receptor beta chain was sequenced in a study of immune evolution from preneoplasia to lung adenocarcinoma. Findings and caveats of the study: Clonality was highest in normal lung, lower in later-stage lesions apparently.

Comment on this clone: Its antigen remains unknown.

Using immunoSEQ multiplex PCR, the repertoire was profiled, and TCRdb retains in-frame clones only, with some absent. The table has about 6,300 clones, around 69% seen once. The V gene's germline CDR1 is MNHEY and CDR2 SVGAGI. Trimming pared 8 bases from V and 6 bases from J, leaving 10 bases between. The CDR3 is 11 residues long. This receptor was obtained from a person aged 70 to 79 with lung adenocarcinoma. The sequenced material came from FFPE minimally invasive lung adenocarcinoma tissue. The V and J genes are TRBV6-5 and TRBJ1-2; a possible D gene is TRBD1 (6 bases). The CDR3 protein is CASRTEHGYTF. In DNA form, the CDR3 reads TGTGCCAGCCGGACAGAGCATGGCTACACCTTC.